The 8 T cell receptor beta chains below come from one sample, sequenced in a study of EBV T-cell therapy then PD-1 blockade in nasopharyngeal carcinoma. These receptors' targets are unknown. TCRdb's table, derived via immunoSEQ multiplex PCR, lists solely in-frame clones and lacks some. The table shows about 24,000 clones, with around 82% occurring only once. Treatment given: AdE1-LMPpoly-expanded autologous EBV-specific T-cell therapy followed by anti-PD-1 nivolumab. The sample consisted of CD8+ T cells from blood, taken at roughly day 67 from a patient whose treatment included autologous EBV-specific T cells and nivolumab. The receptors come from a man aged 35 to 55 with nasopharyngeal carcinoma.

CDR3 residues: CASSGSGTQPNTGELFF. CDR3 DNA sequence: TGTGCCAGCAGCGGTAGCGGGACTCAGCCGAACACCGGGGAGCTGTTTTTT. V gene TRBV9 combines with J gene TRBJ2-2, with 8 bases fitting TRBD2. Germline CDR1 and CDR2: SGDLS and YYNGEE. Germline trimming cut 3 bases from V and 0 bases from J; bases unmatched to any gene: 7. The CDR3 extends over 17 amino acids.

This chain connects TRBV5-5 to TRBJ2-7, with a tentative D call TRBD2 (5 bases). CDR1 and CDR2 (germline): SGHKS, YYEKEE (reference sequence). CDR3 length: 12 residues. The germline V and J ends were trimmed by 4 bases and 2 bases, with 7 bases remaining between them. CDR3: CASSERPYEQYF. CDR3 bases: TGTGCCAGCAGCGAGCGGCCCTACGAGCAGTACTTC. Combining the CDR3 with reference TRBV5-5 and TRBJ2-7 gives the whole variable domain DAGVTQSPTHLIKTRGQQVTLRCSPISGHKSVSWYQQVLGQGPQFIFQYYEKEERGRGNFPDRFSARQFPNYSSELNVNALLLGDSALYLCASSERPYEQYFGPGTRLTVT.

The gene calls are TRBV4-1 and TRBJ2-7; TRBD1 matches 8 bases. There are 14 residues in the CDR3. Losses at the gene ends were 4 bases for V and 6 bases for J; bases not matched to a gene: 8. Germline CDR1 and CDR2: MGHRA and YSYEKL. CDR3 protein: CASSPGQGGLEQYF. CDR3 bases: TGCGCCAGCAGCCCTGGACAGGGAGGCCTCGAGCAGTACTTC.

The chain is built from TRBV5-4 and TRBJ2-7; D gene uncertain. Germline assignment: CDR1 SGHNT and CDR2 YYREEE (reference sequence). The V gene lost 0 bases and the J gene lost 7 bases, with 5 bases spanning the gap. The CDR3 is made up of 11 amino acids. CDR3 amino acids: CASSLVEEQYF. DNA of the CDR3: TGTGCCAGCAGCTTGGTAGAGGAGCAGTACTTC.

V usage is TRBV4-2 and J usage is TRBJ2-5, with D hard to call. This CDR3 is 12 amino acids long. Germline CDR1 and CDR2: LGHNA and YNFKEQ. Between the trimmed V and J ends, which lost 5 bases and 5 bases, there was a span of 9 bases. The CDR3 loop is CASSFVGETQYF. The CDR3 DNA follows: TGTGCCAGCAGCTTCGTCGGGGAGACCCAGTACTTC.

This chain connects TRBV6-4 to TRBJ2-6; D is perhaps TRBD1 or TRBD2 (5 bases each). Trimming shortened V by 3 bases and J by 2 bases, and 5 bases separated the two germline ends. Germline-derived CDR1 and CDR2 are MRHNA and SNTAGT. The length of the CDR3 is 14 residues. CDR3: CASSEGAGANVLTF. CDR3 bases: TGTGCCAGCAGTGAGGGGGCTGGGGCCAACGTCCTGACTTTC.

This sequence joins TRBV9 and TRBJ1-2, with D unclear. Germline V gives CDR1 SGDLS, CDR2 YYNGEE. The CDR3 is 14 residues long. The V and J ends lost 0 bases and 3 bases respectively, with 9 bases between them. The CDR3 DNA reads TGTGCCAGCAGCGTAGCCGCAGGAGACTATGGCTACACCTTC. Translation: CASSVAAGDYGYTF.

The DNA of the CDR3 is TGTGCCAGCAGCGACGGGCCCACAGATACGCAGTATTTT. Its translation: CASSDGPTDTQYF. V and J are TRBV2 and TRBJ2-3; no firm D call. CDR3 length: 13 amino acids. V lost 6 bases and J 2 bases, leaving 9 bases between the germline ends. Germline V CDR1 and CDR2: SNHLY, FYNNEI.